The 17 T cell receptor beta chains below come from one sample, sequenced in a study of blood T cell repertoires in COVID-19. The assay was immunoSEQ multiplex PCR, and TCRdb's table has in-frame clones only and misses some. Here the sample spans 310,000 or so clones, roughly 90% being singletons. Sequenced sample: peripheral blood. The receptors were sampled from a man aged 18 to 30 who had recovered from COVID-19.

This clone was seen only once. This chain links TRBV7-9 with TRBJ2-3, with D perhaps matching TRBD1 (8 bases). Per germline, CDR1 SEHNR and CDR2 FQNEAQ (reference sequence). The CDR3 extends over 17 amino acids. Trimming pared 8 bases from V and 0 bases from J, leaving 21 bases between. CDR3 sequence reads: CASPGQGGTSSTDTQYF. The DNA for the CDR3 is TGTGCCAGCCCCGGACAGGGAGGGACTTCTAGCACAGATACGCAGTATTTT.

The V gene is TRBV4-1, the J gene TRBJ1-5; tentative D call: TRBD1 (6 bases). This CDR3 spans 17 amino acids. Trimming removed 0 bases from V and 6 bases from J, with 18 bases in between. Germline V gene sequence: CDR1 MGHRA, CDR2 YSYEKL. The chain's CDR3 is CASSQDLGRGQIQPQHF. CDR3 DNA: TGCGCCAGCAGCCAAGATTTGGGCAGGGGACAAATTCAGCCCCAGCATTTT.

This chain connects TRBV20-1 to TRBJ2-7; TRBD2 might be the D (5 bases). The CDR3 is 15 residues long. Per the germline V gene, CDR1 is DFQATT and CDR2 is SNEGSKA (reference sequence). Deletions cut 3 bases from V and 1 base from J, with 16 bases between. In DNA, the CDR3 is TGCAGTGCTAGTACTTTGAGGGTATTTTCCTACGAGCAGTACTTC. Amino acid sequence: CSASTLRVFSYEQYF.

The V call is TRBV5-4, the J call TRBJ2-1; no clear D. CDR3 length: 14 amino acids. V was clipped by 0 bases and J by 0 bases, with 4 bases between them. The germline gives CDR1 SGHNT, CDR2 YYREEE (reference sequence). The CDR3 bases are TGTGCCAGCAGCTTGGGAGACTCCTACAATGAGCAGTTCTTC. Translated: CASSLGDSYNEQFF.

This chain links TRBV10-3 with TRBJ1-6; D not certain. The length of the CDR3 is 13 residues. The germline gives CDR1 ENHRY, CDR2 SYGVKD. V shed 0 bases and J shed 7 bases, with 4 bases lying between them. As DNA, the CDR3 is TGTGCCATCAGTGAGTCACGGAATTCACCCCTCCACTTT. Amino acid sequence: CAISESRNSPLHF.

This clone was found a few times. The rearrangement links TRBV11-2 to TRBJ2-3; TRBD2 matches 7 bases. CDR3 length equals 17 residues. J lost 0 bases, V lost 3 bases, and 9 bases had no gene match. Germline CDR1 SGHAT, CDR2 FQNNGV. CDR3 DNA: TGTGCCAGCAGCTTGCCGTTGGGCGGGGGTAGCACAGATACGCAGTATTTT. It yields the protein CASSLPLGGGSTDTQYF.

The V gene is TRBV4-1, the J gene TRBJ2-3; 9 bases line up with TRBD2. The CDR3 is 17 residues long. Trimming cost V 0 bases and J 3 bases; bases outside gene matches: 7. Germline V gene sequence: CDR1 MGHRA, CDR2 YSYEKL. The CDR3 sequence: CASSQERSLAGTDTQYF. The CDR3 bases are TGCGCCAGCAGCCAAGAGCGCAGCCTAGCGGGGACAGATACGCAGTATTTT.

This rearrangement joins TRBV10-3 to TRBJ2-5; TRBD2 aligns across 7 bases. This CDR3 is 14 amino acids long. Germline V gene sequence: CDR1 ENHRY, CDR2 SYGVKD. Trimming removed 3 bases from V and 5 bases from J; junction bases left unmatched: 6. The CDR3 DNA is TGTGCCATCAGTGATGCGGCGGGAGTTGAGACCCAGTACTTC. Translation: CAISDAAGVETQYF.

The gene calls are TRBV9 and TRBJ2-3; D gene ambiguous. Deletions cut 1 base from V and 1 base from J, with 10 bases between. The germline CDR1 and CDR2 sequences are SGDLS and YYNGEE. This CDR3 is built from 15 residues. CDR3 sequence reads: CASSVNSLGTDTQYF. The CDR3 bases are TGTGCCAGCAGCGTAAATAGTTTGGGCACAGATACGCAGTATTTT. The full variable domain, in which reference TRBV9 and TRBJ2-3 provide the parts outside the CDR3, is DSGVTQTPKHLITATGQRVTLRCSPRSGDLSVYWYQQSLDQGLQFLIQYYNGEERAKGNILERFSAQQFPDLHSELNLSSLELGDSALYFCASSVNSLGTDTQYFGPGTRLTVL.

Notes on this clone: No conserved phenylalanine or tryptophan is present at the end of the CDR3, so a read error is the likely explanation. The DNA is left out, because the CDR3 cannot be placed on it with certainty; the CDR3 is given as TCRdb lists it. This chain links TRBV7-3 with TRBJ1-1; TRBD1 is taken as the D call from the table, unchecked against the DNA. Germline loops: CDR1 SGHTA, CDR2 FQGTGA. Ends included, the CDR3 has 9 residues. CDR3 residues: CASSLGARS.

This rearrangement joins TRBV19 to TRBJ2-7; 9 bases are a match to TRBD1. Germline trimming cut 5 bases from V and 3 bases from J; bases unmatched to any gene: 5. Germline V gene sequence: CDR1 LNHDA, CDR2 SQIVND (reference sequence). The CDR3 is made up of 14 amino acids. The CDR3 nucleotides are TGTGCCAGTAGTTTCGGGACAGGGCTCTACGAGCAGTACTTC. Its protein product is CASSFGTGLYEQYF.

This chain links TRBV4-3 with TRBJ2-7; 8 bases map to TRBD1. The germline V gene encodes CDR1 LGHNA and CDR2 YSLEER. The CDR3 is 17 amino acids. V dropped 0 bases and J dropped 2; count of bases not matched to a gene: 9. The CDR3, as DNA: TGCGCCAGCAGCCAAGATTGGCAACAGGGGGTTCCCTACGAGCAGTACTTC. As protein: CASSQDWQQGVPYEQYF.

V usage is TRBV5-4 and J usage is TRBJ1-1; possible D gene TRBD1, 6 bases. V lost 4 bases, J lost 5 bases, and 15 bases lay in between. This CDR3 contains 14 residues. Germline lookup yields CDR1 SGHNT and CDR2 YYREEE (reference sequence). The CDR3 here is CASSEQTGWTEAFF. The CDR3 nucleotides are TGTGCCAGCAGCGAACAAACAGGGTGGACTGAAGCTTTCTTT.

V gene TRBV25-1 combines with J gene TRBJ1-2; D is perhaps TRBD1 (5 bases). V was cut by 4 bases and J by 8 bases, with 11 bases left in between. CDR3 length equals 12 residues. The V gene's germline CDR1 is MGHDK and CDR2 SYGVNS. The chain's CDR3 is CASSANRMGYTF. As DNA, the CDR3 is TGTGCCAGCAGTGCCAACAGGATGGGCTACACCTTC.

This chain joins TRBV5-1 and TRBJ1-4; D is perhaps TRBD1 (5 bases). The CDR3 extends over 15 amino acids. Between the trimmed V and J ends, which lost 3 bases and 8 bases, there was a span of 17 bases. Germline V lookup: CDR1 SGHRS, CDR2 YFSETQ. CDR3 residues: CASSSGAGRAEKLFF. The CDR3 DNA is TGCGCCAGCAGCTCCGGCGCTGGCAGGGCCGAAAAACTGTTTTTT.

This clone was seen more than once but under ten times. V is TRBV7-8 and J is TRBJ1-6; 7 nucleotides agree with TRBD1. Unmatched junction bases numbered 6, after V lost 5 bases and J lost 8 bases. The CDR3 covers 14 residues. Germline V lookup: CDR1 SGHVS, CDR2 FQNEAQ. CDR3 sequence: CASSPGGGYSPLHF. CDR3 sequence (DNA): TGTGCCAGCAGCCCGGGAGGGGGCTATTCACCCCTCCACTTT.

The chain employs TRBV21-1 and TRBJ1-2. TRBV21-1 is termed a pseudogene. The CDR3 runs to 14 residues. The CDR3 loop reads CASSKEPGTHGYTF. The CDR3 bases are TGTGCCAGCAGCAAAGAACCGGGAACGCATGGCTACACCTTC.